This is a list of T cell receptor beta chains from one sample in a study of T cell responses to AZD1222 COVID-19 vaccine. Sequencing used immunoSEQ multiplex PCR; TCRdb keeps in-frame clones, though not all of them. The repertoire consists of approximately 150,000 clones, with around 92% occurring once and the leading ten covering more than 10%. The sample was peripheral blood, taken after recovery from COVID-19. The source is an adult who had recovered from COVID-19. CDR3s include the opening cysteine and the closing phenylalanine or tryptophan. The order of the fields is V gene, D gene, J gene, clone size, CDR3 protein, CDR3 DNA. A D gene is named only where the DNA matches it firmly. Size tells how often a clone was seen (once, few, many) or the class of an expanded clone, and some rows leave it out.

>TRBV6-5|TRBD2|TRBJ2-7|NA
CASSSSGSGYEQYF
TGTGCCAGCAGTTCAAGCGGGAGCGGGTACGAGCAGTACTTC
>TRBV19|NA|TRBJ2-5|NA
CASSETSQGWGETQYF
TGTGCCAGTAGTGAAACCTCACAGGGTTGGGGAGAGACCCAGTACTTC
>TRBV7-9|NA|TRBJ2-7|NA
CASSSRGVRGGVTYEQYF
TGTGCCAGCAGCTCTAGGGGCGTCAGGGGAGGAGTAACGTACGAGCAGTACTTC
>TRBV27|TRBD2|TRBJ2-7|NA
CASSSLSGTSYEQYF
TGTGCCAGCAGTTCCCTGAGCGGGACCTCCTACGAGCAGTACTTC
>TRBV13|TRBD1|TRBJ2-4|NA
CASRFTGGAKNIQYF
TGTGCCAGCAGATTTACAGGGGGAGCCAAAAACATTCAGTACTTC
>TRBV28|TRBD1|TRBJ1-6|NA
CASWSDRRGSEPLHF
TGTGCCAGCTGGTCGGACAGGAGGGGATCTGAACCCCTCCACTTT
>TRBV10-3|TRBD2|TRBJ2-5|NA
CAISATSGKETQYF
TGTGCCATCAGCGCGACTAGCGGCAAAGAGACCCAGTACTTC
>TRBV4-1|NA|TRBJ2-5|NA
CASSQDTQTRPETQYF
TGCGCCAGCAGCCAAGACACACAAACCCGGCCAGAGACCCAGTACTTC
>TRBV15|TRBD2|TRBJ2-1|NA
CATSRVLAFSSYNEQFF
TGTGCCACCAGCAGAGTACTAGCGTTCAGCTCCTACAATGAGCAGTTCTTC
>TRBV13|NA|TRBJ2-3|NA
CASSSKETGDTQYF
TGTGCCAGCAGCTCGAAGGAAACCGGGGATACGCAGTATTTT
>TRBV3-1/TRBV3-2|NA|TRBJ1-1|NA
CASSARAGSTTEAFF
TGTGCCAGCAGCGCCAGAGCAGGGTCAACTACTGAAGCTTTCTTT
>TRBV2|TRBD1|TRBJ2-7|NA
CASKRQGGAYEQYF
TGTGCCAGCAAACGACAGGGGGGTGCCTACGAGCAGTACTTC
>TRBV28|NA|TRBJ2-7|NA
CASRAFGVYEQYF
TGTGCCAGCAGAGCTTTCGGGGTCTACGAGCAGTACTTC
>TRBV29-1|TRBD2|TRBJ2-1|NA
CSVSSGRINEQFF
TGCAGCGTCTCTAGCGGGAGAATCAATGAGCAGTTCTTC
>TRBV5-6|NA|TRBJ2-7|NA
CASRLVGIGPPYEQYF
TGTGCCAGCAGGTTGGTAGGGATTGGGCCTCCCTACGAGCAGTACTTC
>TRBV6-1|NA|TRBJ2-1|NA
CASSEEPGSSYNEQFF
TGTGCCAGCAGTGAAGAACCGGGGAGCTCCTACAATGAGCAGTTCTTC
>TRBV5-6|NA|TRBJ2-1|few
CASSLVERSYNEQFF
TGTGCCAGCAGCTTGGTGGAGCGGTCCTACAATGAGCAGTTCTTC
>TRBV5-6|TRBD1|TRBJ1-4|NA
CASSLIPTGGNEKLFF
TGTGCCAGCAGCTTGATCCCGACAGGGGGTAATGAAAAACTGTTTTTT
>TRBV30|NA|TRBJ2-3|NA
CAWSRGWRESIDTQYF
TGTGCCTGGAGTCGCGGGTGGCGGGAATCGATAGATACGCAGTATTTT
>TRBV10-3|TRBD2|TRBJ2-2|NA
CAISAKLAGPGELFF
TGTGCCATCAGTGCAAAGCTAGCGGGTCCCGGGGAGCTGTTTTTT
>TRBV10-2|NA|TRBJ1-5|once
CASSEVPNQPQHF
TGCGCCAGCAGTGAGGTGCCAAATCAGCCCCAGCATTTT
>TRBV7-9|NA|TRBJ1-1|NA
CASSLALQTDTEAFF
TGTGCCAGCAGCTTAGCCTTGCAGACAGACACTGAAGCTTTCTTT
>TRBV19|NA|TRBJ1-1|NA
CASSISRASADTEAFF
TGTGCCAGTAGTATATCCCGTGCGTCGGCGGACACTGAAGCTTTCTTT
>TRBV19|TRBD2|TRBJ2-1|NA
CASSEGWRESDEQFF
TGTGCCAGTAGTGAGGGGTGGCGGGAGAGTGATGAGCAGTTCTTC
>TRBV6-5|NA|TRBJ2-7|NA
CASSPGTYYEQYF
TGTGCCAGCAGTCCTGGGACCTACTACGAGCAGTACTTC
>TRBV2|NA|TRBJ2-1|NA
CASSALVLLNEQFF
TGTGCCAGCAGTGCACTAGTCTTACTCAATGAGCAGTTCTTC
>TRBV28|TRBD2|TRBJ2-1|NA
CASSLGPGLAGDEQFF
TGTGCCAGCAGTTTAGGGCCGGGACTAGCGGGAGATGAGCAGTTCTTC
>TRBV19|TRBD1|TRBJ1-4|NA
CASFPGQGLNEKLFF
TGTGCCAGCTTCCCGGGACAGGGTCTTAATGAAAAATTGTTTTTT
>TRBV6-6|NA|TRBJ1-2|NA
CASSTSTVLYGYTF
NA
>TRBV9|TRBD2|TRBJ2-1|few
CASSVGTGLAVYNEQFF
TGTGCCAGCAGCGTAGGGACGGGACTAGCGGTTTACAATGAGCAGTTCTTC